This entry is about one T cell receptor (beta chain). Making the TCR beta cDNA relied on 5'RACE template switching with UMIs. TCRdb reanalyzed the 5' RACE reads and collapses them to one entry per CDR3 protein, without DNA. This sample contains fewer than 400,000 distinct CDR3 sequences. This sample stems from a study of T cells expressing NK-cell markers. CDR1 and CDR2 (germline): SNHLY, FYNNEI. This CDR3 comprises 16 residues. V is TRBV2 and J is TRBJ2-3; TCRdb outputs TRBD1, but without DNA this stays unchecked. The origin of this receptor is a woman aged 45-65 years in good health. Sequenced sample: blood T cells: a sorted CD56 or NKG2C T cell subset, CD4+ or CD8+ T cells, or bulk PBMC T cells (not recorded which). This CDR3 is CASRANPGQSTDTQYF.